A single sample is the source of the 21 T cell receptor beta chains below, sequenced in a study of CD8+CD57+ T cells in acquired aplastic anemia. Patients picked for sequencing had shown CD8+CD57+ cell expansion detected by flow cytometry. Researchers used genomic DNA as the template to profile TCR beta VDJ and CDR3. TCRdb fed the reads into MiXCR, producing one record per CDR3 protein. The sample records 120,000 or so distinct CDR3 sequences, less than 50% being singletons. The sample comprised sorted CD4+, CD8+, or CD8+CD57+ T cells (not recorded which) from PBMCs. The receptor source for this set is a human donor with aplastic anemia.

The CDR3 bases are TGTGCCAGCAGCCCTCAGGGGGCGACCTACACCTTC. It specifies CASSPQGATYTF. The chain links TRBV6-1 to TRBJ1-2, with 8 positions matching TRBD1. The CDR3 spans 12 residues. V lost 6 bases to trimming and J lost 10 bases; unmatched junction nucleotides: 7. CDR1 MNHNS and CDR2 SASEGT come from the germline V gene.

The V call is TRBV5-4, the J call TRBJ2-1, with 7 bases matching TRBD2. Trimming at V came to 6 bases and at J to 2 bases, leaving 5 bases not matched to a gene. The CDR3 spans 14 residues. Germline V CDR1 and CDR2: SGHNT, YYREEE (reference sequence). CDR3: CASNPGLTYNEQFF. CDR3 DNA: TGTGCCAGCAATCCGGGACTAACCTACAATGAGCAGTTCTTC.

For this clonotype: It may be a read error: a sequence one base away is much more abundant. This chain connects TRBV24-1 to TRBJ1-5; D not certain. The CDR3 has 12 amino acids. Germline CDR1 KGHDR, CDR2 SFDVKD. The CDR3 here is CATLRQFQPRHF. As DNA, the CDR3 is TGTGCCACCTTGCGTCAGTTCCAGCCCCGGCATTTT.

This chain uses TRBV25-1 with TRBJ1-1; TRBD1 might be the D (6 bases). Germline-derived CDR1 and CDR2 are MGHDK and SYGVNS. The V end was cut by 5 bases, the J end by 3 bases, with 16 bases between. The CDR3 has 15 amino acids. The CDR3 nucleotides are TGTGCCAGCAGTAACTCAAGACAGGTTGACACTGAAGCTTTCTTT. Its translation is CASSNSRQVDTEAFF.

This clonotype has at least ten counts. The chain combines TRBV7-2 with TRBJ1-6; D call uncertain. V was cut by 1 base and J by 13 bases, with 8 bases left in between. The CDR3 has 12 residues. CDR1 SGHTA and CDR2 FQGNSA come from the germline V gene. The DNA of the CDR3 is TGTGCCAGCAGCTTAGAGGCGGGGCCCCTCCACTTT. Translating gives CASSLEAGPLHF.

A remark on this clonotype: A much larger clone lies a single base off, so this may be a read error. The CDR3 loop reads CASSLSVLANTGELVF. CDR3 nucleotides: TGTGCCAGCAGCTTATCGGTCCTAGCAAACACCGGGGAGCTGGTTTTT. The chain employs TRBV7-2 and TRBJ2-2, with TRBD2 as a possible D gene (5 bases). Germline values: CDR1 SGHTA, CDR2 FQGNSA. CDR3 length: 16 amino acids.

The chain carries TRBV10-3 and TRBJ2-7; 10 bases match TRBD1. CDR3 length equals 14 residues. J gave up 3 bases and V 6 bases, and 5 bases lay outside the gene matches. The germline V gene has CDR1 ENHRY and CDR2 SYGVKD. CDR3 nucleotide sequence: TGTGCCATCAGGAGGGGACAGGGGAACTACGAGCAGTACGTC. It is translated as CAIRRGQGNYEQYV.

V and J are TRBV19 and TRBJ2-7; weak D call: TRBD1 (5 bases). Germline V gene sequence: CDR1 LNHDA, CDR2 SQIVND (reference sequence). This CDR3 spans 14 amino acids. V lost 2 bases and J 7 bases, leaving 15 bases between the germline ends. The CDR3 bases are TGTGCCAGTAGTATATATCCAGGGAAAGGAGAGCAGTACTTC. This sequence encodes CASSIYPGKGEQYF.

This rearrangement joins TRBV7-3 to TRBJ2-3; tentative D call: TRBD2 (6 bases). Trimming pared 5 bases from V and 3 bases from J, leaving 15 bases between. This CDR3 is built from 15 residues. CDR1 is SGHTA, CDR2 FQGTGA, per germline. DNA of the CDR3: TGTGCCAGCAGCCAAGTTTACGGGAGTACAGATACGCAGTATTTT. This gives the protein CASSQVYGSTDTQYF.

This clonotype was seen many times. The chain recombines TRBV6-5 with TRBJ1-4, with D tentatively TRBD1 (6 bases). In germline, CDR1 is MNHEY, CDR2 SVGAGI. The CDR3 runs to 14 residues. V lost 6 bases to trimming and J lost 6 bases, with 14 bases between them. Here the CDR3 reads CASRRTEEYEKLFF. The CDR3 DNA reads TGTGCCAGCAGACGGACAGAAGAGTATGAAAAACTGTTTTTT.

The V gene is TRBV12-3 or TRBV12-4, the J gene TRBJ2-1; 13 bases are shared with TRBD2. The trim removed 6 bases at V and 9 bases at J, leaving 8 bases unmatched. The CDR3 loop spans 15 amino acids. The DNA for the CDR3 is TGTGCCAGCAGGACCACTAGCGGGGGGGCAATTGAGCAGTTCTTC. This codes for CASRTTSGGAIEQFF.

This clonotype has ten or more counts. V is TRBV3-1 and J is TRBJ1-5, with D possibly TRBD1 on 6 matching bases. The CDR3 sequence is 15 residues long. The V gene lost 2 bases and the J gene lost 3 bases, with 11 bases spanning the gap. Germline V CDR1 and CDR2: LGHDT, YNNKEL (reference sequence). The DNA of the CDR3 is TGTGCCAGCAGCCAAAGTAACAGGGTCAATCAGCCCCAGCATTTT. Residues: CASSQSNRVNQPQHF.

This chain links TRBV7-3 with TRBJ2-7; D assignment may be TRBD1 or TRBD2 (5 bases each). The CDR3 covers 13 residues. Germline CDR1 is SGHTA and CDR2 is FQGTGA. V was pared by 1 base and J by 7 bases, with 11 bases between. CDR3 amino acids: CASSLSWGGEQYF. In DNA form, the CDR3 reads TGTGCCAGCAGCTTAAGTTGGGGCGGGGAGCAGTACTTC.

This clonotype was detected only once. The chain uses TRBV20-1 and TRBJ2-5, with 12 nucleotides matching TRBD2. This CDR3 spans 14 amino acids. CDR1 and CDR2 (germline): DFQATT, SNEGSKA (reference sequence). The junction had 3 bases not matched to a gene; V was cut back by 0 bases and J by 7 bases. The CDR3 bases are TGCAGTGCTAGAGACCCTAGCGGGAGGGGGACCCAGTACTTC. Translating gives CSARDPSGRGTQYF.

This clonotype was seen at least ten times. This rearrangement joins TRBV24-1 to TRBJ2-3, with D maybe TRBD2 (6 bases). Germline V gene lookup returns CDR1 KGHDR and CDR2 SFDVKD. CDR3 length equals 15 residues. The V and J ends lost 1 base and 6 bases respectively, with 13 bases between them. As DNA, the CDR3 is TGTGCCACCAGTGATTTCGGGCCGGGGGAGGATACGCAGTATTTT. As protein: CATSDFGPGEDTQYF.

This clonotype was detected many times. V usage is TRBV20-1 and J usage is TRBJ2-3, with a weak D call TRBD1 (5 bases). The CDR3 totals 11 residues. V was cut by 8 bases and J by 2 bases, with 8 bases left in between. Germline values: CDR1 DFQATT, CDR2 SNEGSKA (reference sequence). The CDR3 reads CSRQITDTQYF. The CDR3 DNA sequence: TGCAGTAGACAGATCACAGATACGCAGTATTTT.

In this sample, this clonotype turned up many times. The chain has TRBV5-1 and TRBJ2-5, with TRBD1 matching over 8 bases. This CDR3 comprises 16 residues. CDR1 and CDR2 (germline): SGHRS, YFSETQ. V gave up 0 bases and J gave up 4 bases; unmatched junction bases: 8. CDR3 nucleotides: TGCGCCAGCAGCTTGGATGTCAGGGGGCAGGGAGAGACCCAGTACTTC. Translated: CASSLDVRGQGETQYF.

With respect to this clonotype: At one end the junction does not follow the germline gene, possibly because of a read error. The chain uses TRBV7-2 and TRBJ1-6, with D unresolved. Per germline, CDR1 SGHTA and CDR2 FQGNSA. CDR3 length equals 12 residues. CDR3 loop: CASSSPNSPLHF. The CDR3 bases are TGTGCCAGCAGCTCCCCCAATTCACCCCTCCACTTC.

This clonotype was counted ten times or more. This chain joins TRBV12-3 or TRBV12-4 and TRBJ1-1; no clear D gene. The CDR3 contains 14 residues. Trimming shortened V by 0 bases and J by 7 bases, and 12 bases separated the two germline ends. CDR3: CASSLAGYGREAFF. The CDR3 region has the DNA TGTGCCAGCAGTTTAGCAGGGTATGGTCGTGAAGCTTTCTTT.

This sequence joins TRBV20-1 and TRBJ1-3, with D perhaps TRBD1 (6 bases). V was shortened by 3 bases and J by 2 bases, with 8 bases between the two germline ends. Looked up from germline, CDR1 is DFQATT and CDR2 is SNEGSKA (reference sequence). This CDR3 comprises 13 residues. DNA for the CDR3: TGCAGTGCTAGTCCAGGGGCTGGAAACACCATATATTTT. This encodes CSASPGAGNTIYF.

In this sample, this clonotype turned up many times. The chain combines TRBV7-2 with TRBJ2-7; tentatively, D is TRBD1 (6 bases). V lost 4 bases, J lost 5 bases, and 12 bases lay in between. CDR3 length: 13 residues. Germline CDR1 reads SGHTA; CDR2 reads FQGNSA. CDR3 amino acids: CASSSGVRNEQYF. The CDR3 DNA reads TGTGCCAGCAGCTCAGGGGTCAGGAACGAGCAGTACTTC.